This TCR beta chain was sequenced during a study of neoadjuvant nivolumab and ipilimumab in lung cancer. Study-wide background: Nivolumab 3 mg/kg was given days 1, 15 and 29, plus ipilimumab 1 mg/kg day 1 in combination. Study-wide results and limits: Resected-tumor TCR richness correlated positively with pretherapy blood richness. Compared with tumor-adjacent uninvolved lung, resected tumors showed greater richness and clonality. Only two of four nivolumab-treated tumors gained richness and clonality by surgery.

Points on this clone: The antigen remains unidentified.

The protocol was immunoSEQ multiplex PCR, while the TCRdb copy is restricted to in-frame clones and leaves out a portion. The sample records about 20,000 clones, roughly 77% being singletons. The CDR3 is made up of 12 amino acids. The ends were cut back, 3 bases at V and 4 bases at J, with 6 bases in the middle. CDR1 and CDR2 from the germline V gene are SGDLS and YYNGEE. This material consisted of tumor tissue, taken after neoadjuvant nivolumab, alone or with ipilimumab, at or shortly before surgery. V gene TRBV9 combines with J gene TRBJ2-3; D is uncertain. This receptor was obtained from an adult with non-small cell lung cancer. The CDR3 DNA reads TGTGCCAGCAGCGGACGGGCAGATACGCAGTATTTT. Protein product: CASSGRADTQYF.